This TCR beta chain was sequenced for a study of T cell responses to AZD1222 COVID-19 vaccine. Some clones are missing from TCRdb's copy, which holds only in-frame ones; the method was immunoSEQ multiplex PCR. Counted here are approximately 140,000 clones, more than 85% occurring once; the ten biggest clones make up approximately 3.3%. The V gene lost 1 base and the J gene lost 2 bases, with 10 bases spanning the gap. This CDR3 region has 15 residues. Germline V gives CDR1 SGHRS, CDR2 YFSETQ. The specimen was peripheral blood, collected 28 days after the second AZD1222 dose. The chain couples TRBV5-1 to TRBJ1-3, with no clear D. The clonotype originates from an adult who received the AZD1222 COVID-19 vaccine. The CDR3 bases are TGCGCCAGCAGCTTGAGGGCAGGAGCTGGAAACACCATATATTTT. Its translation is CASSLRAGAGNTIYF.